The TCR beta chain described here comes from a study of cytomegalovirus exposure and HLA in healthy donors (dated by TCRdb to 2016 to 2017). With regard to the full study: An earlier analysis of roughly 570 of the donors reported 276 Gb of sequence data and 117 million unique TCR beta sequences obtained from about 200 million T cells. Roughly 300 gigabases of sequencing data and around 85 million unique TCR sequences made up an early release that covered several hundred HLA-typed donors. The genetic ancestry cluster associated with self-reported Caucasian donors included approximately 85% of the roughly 400 genotyped donors. The study aimed to test whether signatures of past pathogen exposure could be identified by cataloging public T cell receptors. Using immunosequencing, the study profiled T cell repertoires from 666 subjects and related those repertoires to cytomegalovirus serostatus. Along with the approximately 620-subject first cohort, a separate validation cohort of 120 different subjects was used. To predict cytomegalovirus infection status, the study combined high-throughput TCR immunosequencing, statistical association of individual TCRs with disease status, and machine learning. In a later analysis, previously published TCR beta repertoires from roughly 710 donors were re-analyzed and high-resolution HLA genotyping was added so that TCR occurrence patterns could be studied. In the later analysis, no new phenotypic data were used to find candidate immune exposures; instead, reliance was placed on TCR beta sequences and their occurrence across donors. An earlier analysis of fewer than 700 of the donors applied high-throughput TCR beta sequencing to assess whether each TCR beta V gene segment acted as functional or pseudogenic. Donor age, sex, ethnicity and CMV serostatus were compiled alongside the repertoire data. Genome-wide SNP genotypes for about 60% of the roughly 670 donors were used in a later genetic analysis, which treated that subset as a discovery cohort. All discovery cohort repertoires had been generated on a single sequencing platform. HLA typing covered class I and class II loci at four-digit resolution. The number of donors typed differed by locus, with about 629-630 for A, B, C, DRB1 and DQB1, around 500 for DQA1, about 610 for DPA1, and around 450 for DPB1. Because of strong linkage in the cohort, a handful of DR-DQ haplotypes were treated as single units for association and clustering. Among about 360 genotyped donors of the cohort, an average of approximately 250,000 unique TCR beta nucleotide sequences were sequenced per donor, roughly 20% of them non-productive. Points the paper makes about the study in general: An earlier analysis of approximately 570 of the donors showed that most TCR beta V segments appeared in productive rearrangements either about 90% or about 30% of the time, which broadly matched IMGT annotations. The 87-base-pair reads could not distinguish some IMGT-functional V segments, including TRBV6-2 and TRBV6-3, so those segments were excluded. The classifier was reported to diagnose cytomegalovirus status with high specificity and sensitivity in both the original cohort and the validation cohort. This cohort had only TCR beta chains sequenced, and the lack of alpha or paired-chain data limited which features could be detected. Most TCR sequences were seen in very few donors, while some public TCRs were found in many individuals. According to a later analysis, most CMV-associated TCR beta chains appeared to be HLA-restricted, and the HLA associations seemed to be driven largely by CMV exposure. When HLA alleles, especially DR and DQ, strongly co-occurred, attributing TCR associations to individual alleles was difficult. In vitro tests confirmed that a few of the cytomegalovirus-associated TCR beta chains recognize cytomegalovirus antigens. Several of the top co-occurrence clusters appeared to be linked to parvovirus B19, influenza, CMV and Epstein-Barr virus, according to a later analysis. The only immune exposure information available for the cohort was CMV serostatus. In a later genetic analysis, a missense DCLRE1C variant was associated with V-gene and J-gene trimming of TCR beta chains, and the association was replicated in an independent cohort. Correlated functional status among segregating V segments might reflect linkage disequilibrium, but an unknown experimental factor could not be ruled out. Roughly uniform sequencing depth across donors was assumed in presence/absence analyses, although this assumption may not hold. In the study, approximately 160 TCR beta chains were listed as associated with cytomegalovirus. A later genetic analysis reported fewer N-insertions in productive TCRs among donors in an Asian-associated ancestry cluster than the roughly 700-donor mean. It was suggested by the authors that the approach could potentially be generalized to other disease states and immunological phenotypes. A group of highly shared sequence variants was considered likely to be a technical artifact of the sequencing pipeline. A later analysis associated about 17,000 TCR beta sequences with specific HLA alleles at a false discovery rate of 0.05. In a later analysis, HLA-associated TCR beta chains showed more clonal expansion and lower generation probabilities than non-associated chains that were equally common. In a later analysis, the rate of TCR association differed among HLA loci, with DRB1 alleles having the most associated TCRs and HLA-C alleles having the fewest. About 17 rarely observed V segments, including chromosome 9 orphons, were excluded from the earlier analysis of just under 600 of the donors because counts were too low. A further reported finding was that TCR beta sequences accurately predicted the HLA-A and HLA-B alleles for most subjects in the first cohort. Because HLA typing was missing for some donors at each locus, association tests included only the typed subset.

As concerns this clone: Its antigen is not yet known. No clone much larger than this one lies a single base away; base qualities are absent.

In total, 500 to 700 healthy bone marrow donors made up the cohort. At the time of sampling, all cohort members were nominally healthy, though unrecorded immune exposures were likely present. The donor was CMV seropositive and belonged to the group of over 250 seropositive cohort members. Each donor provided a peripheral blood sample, and peripheral blood mononuclear cells were used for TCR beta sequencing. The Qiagen DNeasy Blood Extraction Kit was used to extract genomic DNA from the blood cell samples. Libraries were built with the immunoSEQ multiplex PCR assay. For the multiplex PCR, a mixture combining 60 forward primers for TCR Vbeta segments and 13 reverse primers for TCR Jbeta segments was used. A multiplex PCR assay on genomic DNA amplified the CDR3 region of rearranged TCR beta genes. Amplified TCR beta libraries were sequenced as 87-base-pair reads on the Illumina HiSeq System. The study's own analysis went as follows. A later analysis counted approximately 74 million unique TCR beta chains across the 700 or so repertoires, and roughly 10 million of these chains were shared by at least two donors. Raw reads were error-corrected and collapsed into unique sequences with a nearest-neighbor algorithm that merged closely related sequences to remove PCR and sequencing errors. Alignment of CDR3 sequences to IMGT reference sequences was used to assign V, D and J gene segments. For a sequence to be retained, at least a six-nucleotide match to both a V gene segment and a J gene segment was required. A rearrangement counted as productive if the CDR3 had no stop codons and remained in frame with V and J, and every other rearrangement counted as non-productive. CDR3 was defined by IMGT convention, running from the second conserved V-encoded cysteine to the conserved J-encoded phenylalanine. In an earlier analysis of more than 550 of the donors, sequences lacking an unambiguous match to a single V gene segment were excluded. In an earlier analysis of 587 of the donors, V segments were called functional above 56.7% productive rearrangements and were called segregating when the between-donor standard deviation exceeded 5%. A statistical classification framework was built for diagnosing cytomegalovirus status from the catalog of TCR beta chain sequences. A later analysis assigned V and J genes by comparing TCR nucleotide sequences with IMGT/GENE-DB human TR gene sequences. Using the TCRdist pipeline, a later analysis assigned CDR3 sequences along with most-parsimonious VDJ recombination scenarios. In a later analysis, each TCR beta chain was defined by its CDR3 amino acid sequence together with its V-gene family, and reads lacking a unique V-gene family were excluded. To address suspected cross-contamination and a sequencing artifact, a later analysis removed approximately 600 highly shared, low-generation-probability nucleotide sequences. For each public chain, a later analysis derived a clonal expansion index from normalized ranks of inferred template counts within each repertoire. A later analysis computed generation probabilities with a VDJ recombination model fitted to out-of-frame rearrangements, and checked the results against IGoR. Hypergeometric tests were used in a later analysis to score TCR-TCR, TCR-HLA and TCR-CMV co-occurrence, with a repertoire-size bias correction applied to the TCR pairs. To estimate false discovery rates, a later analysis permuted the HLA or CMV assignments 20 times. In a later analysis, co-occurring TCRs were grouped using DBSCAN, and TCRdist sequence similarity was added for clustering within HLA-allele-positive subsets. Co-occurrence clustering excluded repertoires with fewer than 30,000 or more than 120,000 public chains, plus five with anomalous nucleotide sharing. The source is immuneACCESS, and TCRdb retained only in-frame sequences with V and J called. Part of the clones is not carried over; for the studies checked, unresolved V genes explain less than half of this, and the remainder is unexplained. The D gene and trimming were derived from the DNA, and the V and J assignments and clone size from that table. In all, the sample holds 120,000 or so clones, and more than 80% of those were seen once. The ten largest clones represent about 8.9% of the sample.

Based on the germline V gene, the CDR1 and CDR2 sequences are MNHEY and SVGAGI. The CDR3 spans 12 residues, from the cysteine through the phenylalanine. Kept here is only the CDR3 DNA, which spans 36 bases and is read in frame from base 1. V drops 4 bases and J drops 7 bases, leaving 8 bases in between. Specimen: PBMCs. The receptor's source is a man younger than 45 in good health and CMV-seropositive. In this chain, TRBV6-5 is recombined with TRBJ2-1, with no confidently assigned D gene. The CDR3 amino acid sequence is: CASSSQVNEQFF. The sequence in DNA is TGTGCCAGCAGTTCGCAGGTTAATGAGCAGTTCTTC.